This TCR beta chain derives from a study of memory CD4+ T cells and cytomegalovirus serostatus. The CDR3 has 15 residues. Trimming removed 4 bases from V and 7 bases from J, with 14 bases in between. Germline CDR1 and CDR2: MGHRA and YSYEKL. Clones were read by immunoSEQ multiplex PCR, and TCRdb kept only the in-frame ones, dropping some. The sample comprises 40,000 to 55,000 clones, 80% to 85% of which are singletons, and about 1.4% rests with the top ten. The sort gate was single viable CD3+CD4+CD8-CD45RO+ cells for memory CD4+ T cells. The material sequenced was memory CD4+ T cells from blood. This chain connects TRBV4-1 to TRBJ1-6, with D perhaps TRBD1 (5 bases). The sequence derives from an adult in good health and CMV-seropositive. The CDR3 bases are TGCGCCAGCAGCCCTACCGGGACGGGGAATTCACCCCTCCACTTT. Residues: CASSPTGTGNSPLHF.